The table lists the clone carrying this T cell receptor (beta chain) with a few counts. This sample stems from a study of blood T cell repertoires in COVID-19. Method: immunoSEQ multiplex PCR; TCRdb's copy keeps in-frame clones and lacks some. The sample holds 80,000 or so clones, around three quarters seen once. This CDR3 is 15 amino acids long. The germline V gene has CDR1 SGHAT and CDR2 FQNNGV. The junction had 4 bases not matched to a gene; V was cut back by 3 bases and J by 2 bases. The sequence came from a man aged 50 or older with active or convalescent COVID-19. Sequenced input: peripheral blood. V usage is TRBV11-2 and J usage is TRBJ2-7; 10 bases line up with TRBD1. The CDR3 coding sequence is TGTGCCAGCAGCTTGGGGACAGGGGACACCTACGAGCAGTACTTC. Protein: CASSLGTGDTYEQYF.